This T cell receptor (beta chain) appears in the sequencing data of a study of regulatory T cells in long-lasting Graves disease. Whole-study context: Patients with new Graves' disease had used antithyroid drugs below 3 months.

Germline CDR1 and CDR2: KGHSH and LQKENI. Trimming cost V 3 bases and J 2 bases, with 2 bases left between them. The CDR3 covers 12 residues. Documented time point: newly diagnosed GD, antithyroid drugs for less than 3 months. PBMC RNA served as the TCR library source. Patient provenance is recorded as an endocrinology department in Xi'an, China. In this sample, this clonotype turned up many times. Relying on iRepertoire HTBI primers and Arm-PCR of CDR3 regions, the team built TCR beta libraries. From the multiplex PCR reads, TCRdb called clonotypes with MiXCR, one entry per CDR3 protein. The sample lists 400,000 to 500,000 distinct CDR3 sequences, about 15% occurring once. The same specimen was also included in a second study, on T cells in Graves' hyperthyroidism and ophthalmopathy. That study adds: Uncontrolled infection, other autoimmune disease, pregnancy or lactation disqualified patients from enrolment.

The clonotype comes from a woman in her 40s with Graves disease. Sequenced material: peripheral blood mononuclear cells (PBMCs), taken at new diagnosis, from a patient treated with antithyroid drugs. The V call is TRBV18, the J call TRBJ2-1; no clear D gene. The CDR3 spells CASSPTYNEQFF. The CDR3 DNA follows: TGTGCCAGCTCACCGACCTACAATGAGCAGTTCTTC.